This TCR beta chain is drawn from a study of blood T cell repertoires in COVID-19. Overall study: Samples of COVID-19 (acute and convalescent) were obtained from the United States, Italy and Spain. T cells, B-cell-depleted T cells, or PBMCs supplied cDNA or gDNA.

V was clipped by 3 bases and J by 0 bases; unmatched bases: 5. Germline assignment: CDR1 LGHNA and CDR2 YNFKEQ. The CDR3 contains 17 residues. Only a few counts were recorded for this clone. In the original analysis: From reference gene primer amplification, estimates of nucleated cell counts were derived. Measured with immunoSEQ multiplex PCR; TCRdb has only the in-frame clones, and not every one. That table supplies the V and J calls and clone size; D and trimming were determined from the DNA. Here the sample spans over 60,000 clones, about three quarters being singletons. The V gene is TRBV4-2, the J gene TRBJ2-6; 7 nucleotides line up with TRBD1. Sequenced: peripheral blood. The origin of this receptor is a woman over 75 with acute or convalescent COVID-19. CDR3 residues: CASSHYTGDSGANVLTF. CDR3 DNA sequence: TGTGCCAGCAGCCATTATACAGGGGACTCTGGGGCCAACGTCCTGACTTTC.